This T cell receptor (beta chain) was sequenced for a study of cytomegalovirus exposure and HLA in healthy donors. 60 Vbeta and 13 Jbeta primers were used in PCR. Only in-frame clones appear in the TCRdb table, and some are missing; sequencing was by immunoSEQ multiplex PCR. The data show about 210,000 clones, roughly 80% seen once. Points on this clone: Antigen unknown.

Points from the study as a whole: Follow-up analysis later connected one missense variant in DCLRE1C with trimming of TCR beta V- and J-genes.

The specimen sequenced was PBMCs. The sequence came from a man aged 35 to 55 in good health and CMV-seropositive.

The CDR3 bases are TGTGCCAGCAGTCCAAGAGCGGGAGCCGAGCAGTTCTTC. It translates to CASSPRAGAEQFF. V and J are TRBV6-5 and TRBJ2-1, with TRBD2 identical over 8 bases. With V trimmed by 5 bases and J by 10 bases, 7 bases remained unmatched. This CDR3 spans 13 amino acids. Germline V lookup: CDR1 MNHEY, CDR2 SVGAGI.